Listed here are 15 T cell receptor beta chains from one sample, sequenced in a study of T-cell memory formation after mild COVID-19. TCRdb ran MiXCR on the 5' RACE reads and lists one entry per CDR3 protein. Among some 320,000 distinct CDR3 sequences listed, roughly an eighth were seen once. The sequencing sample was made of PBMCs or a T cell subset sorted from them (not recorded which). Receptors originate from a man younger than 35 who had mild COVID-19 (a few samples of this study predate the infection). Cell type and time point are not known.

This clonotype was picked up a small number of times. The rearrangement links TRBV12-3 or TRBV12-4 to TRBJ2-5; 7 nucleotides line up with TRBD2. Trimming at V came to 3 bases and at J to 4 bases, leaving 2 bases not matched to a gene. This CDR3 is 13 amino acids long. CDR3 amino acids: CASSFGGIETQYF. The CDR3 nucleotides read TGTGCCAGCAGTTTCGGGGGGATAGAGACCCAGTACTTC.

The J gene is TRBJ2-5, the V gene TRBV6-5, with D perhaps given as TRBD1 or TRBD2 (6 bases each). Germline CDR1 reads MNHEY; CDR2 reads SVGAGI. The CDR3 extends over 15 amino acids. V was cut by 2 bases and J by 3 bases, with 13 bases left in between. In DNA, the CDR3 is TGTGCCAGCAGTTACGATGGGGGGCGCAAAGAGACCCAGTACTTC. This gives the protein CASSYDGGRKETQYF.

The chain uses TRBV6-2 or TRBV6-3 and TRBJ2-3, with 9 bases identical to TRBD2. This CDR3 contains 14 residues. Germline V lookup: CDR1 MNHEY, CDR2 SVGEGT. V shed 8 bases and J 2 bases; nucleotides not matched to a gene: 5. The CDR3 loop is CASRSGGYTDTQYF. The CDR3 DNA reads TGTGCCAGCCGAAGCGGGGGGTACACAGATACGCAGTATTTT.

As DNA, the CDR3 is TGCGCCAGCAGCTTGTCGGCGTCGGGACAGGGTAATCAGCCCCAGCATTTT. Residues: CASSLSASGQGNQPQHF. The chain recombines TRBV5-1 with TRBJ1-5, with 9 bases fitting TRBD1. The length of the CDR3 is 17 residues. Germline CDR1 and CDR2: SGHRS and YFSETQ. Losses at the gene ends were 1 base for V and 4 bases for J; bases not matched to a gene: 9.

Of note for this clonotype: At one end the junction does not follow the germline gene, possibly because of a read error. The chain employs TRBV29-1 and TRBJ2-5; 9 bases match TRBD1. CDR1 is SQVTM, CDR2 ANQGSEA, per germline. This CDR3 contains 13 residues. In DNA, the CDR3 is TGCTGCGTTGAAGAAGGACAGGGGGAGACCCAGTACTTC. Protein product: CCVEEGQGETQYF.

The chain combines TRBV6-5 with TRBJ1-5, with D unclear. The CDR3 runs to 13 residues. V lost 1 base to trimming and J lost 3 bases, with 4 bases between them. The V gene's germline CDR1 is MNHEY and CDR2 SVGAGI. The CDR3 spells CASSYYPNQPQHF. Written as DNA, the CDR3 is TGTGCCAGCAGTTACTACCCCAATCAGCCCCAGCATTTT.

This rearrangement joins TRBV7-6 to TRBJ2-2; TRBD1 might be the D (6 bases). The CDR3 covers 16 residues. V shed 5 bases and J shed 7 bases, with 20 bases lying between them. CDR1 is SGHVS, CDR2 FNYEAQ, per germline. CDR3 in amino acids: CASSLRGGTNVGELFF. The CDR3 nucleotides are TGTGCCAGCAGCCTTCGTGGGGGCACTAACGTCGGGGAGCTGTTTTTT.

V gene TRBV20-1 combines with J gene TRBJ2-7; either TRBD1 or TRBD2 may fit D (5 bases each). Germline CDR1 reads DFQATT; CDR2 reads SNEGSKA (reference sequence). The CDR3 consists of 12 residues. V dropped 2 bases and J dropped 6 bases, with 11 bases sitting between them. CDR3 amino acids: CSARTPRGEQYV. In DNA form, the CDR3 reads TGCAGTGCTAGAACCCCGAGGGGCGAGCAGTACGTC.

The chain couples TRBV7-9 to TRBJ2-5; D is unresolved. V lost 2 bases to trimming and J lost 0 bases, with 13 bases between them. The CDR3 is 16 residues long. CDR1 is SEHNR and CDR2 is FQNEAQ in the germline V gene (reference sequence). The CDR3 coding sequence is TGTGCCAGCAGCTTACAATCTATCCCGTACCAAGAGACCCAGTACTTC. Translated, it gives CASSLQSIPYQETQYF.

This clonotype occurred many times. The chain couples TRBV14 to TRBJ2-7; D possibly corresponds to TRBD1 (5 bases). The CDR3 is 17 residues long. Trimming took 0 bases from V and 1 from J, leaving 16 bases between them. CDR1 SGHDN and CDR2 FVKESK come from the germline V gene. The CDR3: CASSQDESPGYSYEQYF. The DNA of the CDR3 is TGTGCCAGCAGCCAAGATGAGTCGCCAGGGTATTCCTACGAGCAGTACTTC.

This clonotype was counted only a few times. This chain connects TRBV27 to TRBJ2-7, with 11 bases fitting TRBD2. V gave up 3 bases and J gave up 2 bases; unmatched junction bases: 3. CDR1 MNHEY and CDR2 SMNVEV come from the germline V gene (reference sequence). CDR3 length equals 15 residues. The DNA of the CDR3 is TGTGCCAGCAGTTTTGTAGCGGGGGGGCCCTACGAGCAGTACTTC. Amino acid sequence: CASSFVAGGPYEQYF.

This chain connects TRBV19 to TRBJ2-1, with 10 bases matching TRBD2. V was pared by 4 bases and J by 2 bases, with 11 bases of the junction left unmatched. Germline CDR1 LNHDA, CDR2 SQIVND (reference sequence). The CDR3 extends over 18 amino acids. CDR3 loop: CASSNGLAGAITYNEQFF. The DNA for the CDR3 is TGTGCCAGTAGTAACGGGCTAGCGGGGGCTATCACCTACAATGAGCAGTTCTTC.

The rearrangement joins TRBV7-3 to TRBJ2-6, with 9 bases aligning to TRBD2. V shed 2 bases, J shed 1 base, and the junction held 12 bases outside the gene matches. Germline lookup yields CDR1 SGHTA and CDR2 FQGTGA. The CDR3 contains 20 residues. CDR3 nucleotide sequence: TGTGCCAGCAGCTTATTGCTCCGCGGGGGGGCCGTTTCTGGGGCCAACGTCCTGACTTTC. Its translation is CASSLLLRGGAVSGANVLTF.

This clonotype showed up many times. The chain has TRBV7-2 and TRBJ2-3; 11 bases line up with TRBD1. V lost 5 bases to trimming and J lost 4 bases; unmatched junction nucleotides: 2. The CDR3 has 14 amino acids. Germline V gives CDR1 SGHTA, CDR2 FQGNSA. CDR3 nucleotide sequence: TGTGCCAGCAGCACGGGACAGGGGGCAGATACGCAGTATTTT. Its protein is CASSTGQGADTQYF.

This clonotype is categorized as medium-sized. The CDR3, as DNA: TGTGCCAGCAGCTTCTCCAGCACAGATACGCAGTATTTT. Residues: CASSFSSTDTQYF. V gene TRBV13 combines with J gene TRBJ2-3, with D unclear. Germline V gene lookup returns CDR1 PRHDT and CDR2 FYEKMQ (reference sequence). With 3 bases removed from V and 0 bases from J, the gap between germline ends came to 4 bases. The CDR3 is 13 amino acids.